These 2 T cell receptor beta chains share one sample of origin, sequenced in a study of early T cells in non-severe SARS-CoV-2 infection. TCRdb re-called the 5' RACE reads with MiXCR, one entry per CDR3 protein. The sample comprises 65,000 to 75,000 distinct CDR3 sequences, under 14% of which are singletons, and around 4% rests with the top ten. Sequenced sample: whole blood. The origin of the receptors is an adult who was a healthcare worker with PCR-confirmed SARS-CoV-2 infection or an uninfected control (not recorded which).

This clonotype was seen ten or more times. The CDR3 region is CSVEIGDRGYEQYF. CDR3 DNA: TGCAGCGTTGAAATAGGGGACAGAGGCTACGAGCAGTACTTC. This sequence joins TRBV29-1 and TRBJ2-7; 7 bases fit TRBD1. With V trimmed by 2 bases and J by 3 bases, 7 bases remained unmatched. This CDR3 has 14 residues. Germline lookup yields CDR1 SQVTM and CDR2 ANQGSEA.

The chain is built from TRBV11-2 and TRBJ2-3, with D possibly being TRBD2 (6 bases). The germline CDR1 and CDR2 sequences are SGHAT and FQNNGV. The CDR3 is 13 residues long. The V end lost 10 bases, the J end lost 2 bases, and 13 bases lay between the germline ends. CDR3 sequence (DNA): TGTGCCAAGTCCGGGGGAAACACAGATACGCAGTATTTT. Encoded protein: CAKSGGNTDTQYF.